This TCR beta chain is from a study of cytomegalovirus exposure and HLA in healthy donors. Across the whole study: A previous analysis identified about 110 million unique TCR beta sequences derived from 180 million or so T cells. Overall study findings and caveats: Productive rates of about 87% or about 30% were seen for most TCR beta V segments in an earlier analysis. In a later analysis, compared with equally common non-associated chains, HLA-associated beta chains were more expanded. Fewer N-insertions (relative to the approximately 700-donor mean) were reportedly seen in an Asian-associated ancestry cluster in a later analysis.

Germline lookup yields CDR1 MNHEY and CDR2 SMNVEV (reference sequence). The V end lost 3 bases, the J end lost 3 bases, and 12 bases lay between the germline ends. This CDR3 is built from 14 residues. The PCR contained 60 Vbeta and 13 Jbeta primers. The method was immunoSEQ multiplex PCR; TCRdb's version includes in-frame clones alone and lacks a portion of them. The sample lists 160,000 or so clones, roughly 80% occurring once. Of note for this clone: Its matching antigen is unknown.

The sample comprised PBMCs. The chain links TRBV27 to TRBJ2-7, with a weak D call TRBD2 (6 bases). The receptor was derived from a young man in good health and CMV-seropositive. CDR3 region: CASSFSGELYEQYF. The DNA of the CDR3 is TGTGCCAGCAGTTTTTCGGGGGAGCTCTACGAGCAGTACTTC.